One and the same sample provided the 10 T cell receptor beta chains below, sequenced in a study of cytomegalovirus exposure and HLA in healthy donors. Vbeta (60) and Jbeta (13) primers were used in the PCR. Libraries were prepared by immunoSEQ multiplex PCR; TCRdb keeps only in-frame clonotypes and omits some of them. The sample contains about 99,000 clones, around 10% of which appear only once. The sample consisted of PBMCs. The receptors stem from a man between 35 and 55 years old in good health and CMV-seropositive.

The J gene is TRBJ2-1, the V gene TRBV5-1; 16 nucleotides match TRBD2. This CDR3 region has 14 residues. Germline CDR1 reads SGHRS; CDR2 reads YFSETQ. J lost 12 bases, V lost 4 bases, and 4 bases had no gene match. The CDR3 protein is CASSPGTSGRVQFF. In nucleotides, the CDR3 is TGCGCCAGCAGCCCCGGGACTAGCGGGAGGGTGCAGTTCTTC.

Only a few counts were recorded for this clone. This chain joins TRBV6-1 and TRBJ2-7, with 9 bases that match TRBD2. Germline assignment: CDR1 MNHNS and CDR2 SASEGT. This CDR3 spans 15 amino acids. With 3 bases clipped from V and 7 bases from J, the junction kept 10 bases outside the gene matches. CDR3: CASSDPNSGSEEQYF. The CDR3 coding sequence is TGTGCCAGCAGTGATCCCAATAGCGGGAGCGAGGAGCAGTACTTC.

This sequence joins TRBV7-8 and TRBJ1-2; D gene unclear. Trimming cost V 0 bases and J 3 bases, with 8 bases left between them. This CDR3 contains 14 residues. Germline V lookup: CDR1 SGHVS, CDR2 FQNEAQ. The CDR3 is CASSLAAVDYGYTF. The CDR3 bases are TGTGCCAGCAGCTTAGCGGCCGTGGACTATGGCTACACCTTC.

This rearrangement joins TRBV5-5 to TRBJ2-1; 7 bases line up with TRBD2. There are 17 residues in the CDR3. The trim removed 0 bases at V and 5 bases at J, leaving 11 bases unmatched. Germline assignment: CDR1 SGHKS and CDR2 YYEKEE (reference sequence). CDR3: CASSLASGGSLNNEQFF. The CDR3 DNA is TGTGCCAGCAGCTTGGCCTCCGGCGGGAGCCTTAACAATGAGCAGTTCTTC.

The V call is TRBV19, the J call TRBJ2-7; 12 positions agree with TRBD2. The CDR3 runs 15 residues. In germline, CDR1 is LNHDA, CDR2 SQIVND (reference sequence). V was clipped by 6 bases and J by 3 bases; unmatched bases: 6. The CDR3 spells CASSLQTSGSYEQYF. In nucleotides, the CDR3 is TGTGCCAGTAGCCTTCAGACTAGCGGGAGCTACGAGCAGTACTTC.

The table lists this clone with a few counts. The chain is built from TRBV5-4 and TRBJ2-1; 7 nucleotides align to TRBD2. CDR1 and CDR2 (germline): SGHNT, YYREEE (reference sequence). J was trimmed by 7 bases and V by 4 bases; bases with no gene match: 11. The CDR3 is 15 amino acids. The chain's CDR3 is CASSAIREGRNEQFF. Written as DNA, the CDR3 is TGTGCCAGCAGCGCGATAAGGGAGGGCCGAAATGAGCAGTTCTTC.

This chain uses TRBV9 with TRBJ2-5; TRBD1 might be the D (5 bases). The CDR3 has 15 amino acids. CDR1 and CDR2 (germline): SGDLS, YYNGEE. The V end lost 2 bases, the J end lost 2 bases, and 13 bases lay between the germline ends. CDR3 sequence: CASSVQTAAQETQYF. In DNA form, the CDR3 reads TGTGCCAGCAGCGTTCAGACAGCCGCACAAGAGACCCAGTACTTC.

V gene TRBV4-3 combines with J gene TRBJ2-7; D might be TRBD1 (5 bases). Looked up from germline, CDR1 is LGHNA and CDR2 is YSLEER. The CDR3 runs 14 residues. V was trimmed by 4 bases and J by 3 bases, leaving 13 bases between them. In DNA form, the CDR3 reads TGCGCCAGCAGCCCGCGGTGGACAAGCTACGAGCAGTACTTC. It encodes CASSPRWTSYEQYF.

This clone has only a few counts. The chain couples TRBV7-9 to TRBJ2-5; tentative D call: TRBD1 (5 bases). This CDR3 comprises 13 residues. Germline-derived CDR1 and CDR2 are SEHNR and FQNEAQ (reference sequence). V was clipped by 3 bases and J by 2 bases, with 7 bases between them. CDR3 nucleotides: TGTGCCAGCAGCTTTGGGGCGCAAGAGACCCAGTACTTC. It encodes CASSFGAQETQYF.

The sample holds a few counts of this clone. The rearrangement uses TRBV4-1 and TRBJ1-1; 7 bases align to TRBD1. This CDR3 spans 15 amino acids. After removal of 4 bases from V and 0 bases from J, the junction contained 5 bases not matched to a gene. Germline loops: CDR1 MGHRA, CDR2 YSYEKL. The CDR3 protein is CASSLRTGMNTEAFF. For the CDR3, the DNA is TGCGCCAGCAGCCTCCGGACAGGCATGAACACTGAAGCTTTCTTT.